Only one count was recorded for the clone carrying this T cell receptor beta chain. Antigen specificity is unknown. This specimen comes from a study of CD8 T cells in Susac syndrome. Regarding the study as a whole: The study's TCR sequencing and HLA analysis covered a relatively small number of individuals, and the study acknowledged this.

Germline lookup yields CDR1 SGDLS and CDR2 YYNGEE. V lost 1 base, J lost 8 bases, and 5 bases stayed unmatched. The CDR3 loop spans 14 amino acids. TCR beta sequencing covered blood CD8+ and CD4+ T cells. The multiple sclerosis control cohort comprised treatment-naive individuals presenting with stable or active relapsing-remitting disease. The RNA input was about 0.5 to 1 ug, and it was reverse transcribed with random hexamers. TCR beta CDR3 was amplified by immunoSEQ covering 54 Vbeta and 13 Jbeta. MiXCR was run by TCRdb on the immunoSEQ multiplex PCR reads, yielding one entry per CDR3 protein. The top ten hold approximately 0.11% of the sample, which has approximately 280,000 distinct CDR3 sequences, roughly 84% seen once.

This TCR was recovered from a human donor with multiple sclerosis. The chain links TRBV9 to TRBJ2-1, with 8 bases matching TRBD2. The source material was CD8+ T cells from PBMCs. The DNA for the CDR3 is TGTGCCAGCAGCGTAAGCGGGAGCCCCCATGAGCAGTTCTTC. Translating it yields CASSVSGSPHEQFF.